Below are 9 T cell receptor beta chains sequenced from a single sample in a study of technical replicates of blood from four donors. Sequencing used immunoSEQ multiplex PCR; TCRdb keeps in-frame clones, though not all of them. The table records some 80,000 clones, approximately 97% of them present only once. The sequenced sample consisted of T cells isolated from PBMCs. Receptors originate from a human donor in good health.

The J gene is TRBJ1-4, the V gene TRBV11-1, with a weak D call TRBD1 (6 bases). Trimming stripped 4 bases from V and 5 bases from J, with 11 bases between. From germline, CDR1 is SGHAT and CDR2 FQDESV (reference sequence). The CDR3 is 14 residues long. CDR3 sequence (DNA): TGTGCCAGCAGCTGGACAGACGCAAATGAAAAACTGTTTTTT. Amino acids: CASSWTDANEKLFF. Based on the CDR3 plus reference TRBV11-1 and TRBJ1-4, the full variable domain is EAEVAQSPRYKITEKSQAVAFWCDPISGHATLYWYRQILGQGPELLVQFQDESVVDDSQLPKDRFSAERLKGVDSTLKIQPAELGDSAMYLCASSWTDANEKLFFGSGTQLSVL.

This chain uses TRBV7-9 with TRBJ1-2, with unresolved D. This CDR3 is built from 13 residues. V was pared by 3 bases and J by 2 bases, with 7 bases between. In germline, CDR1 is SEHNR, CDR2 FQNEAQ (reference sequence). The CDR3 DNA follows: TGTGCCAGCAGCTTCAGGCCAAACTATGGCTACACCTTC. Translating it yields CASSFRPNYGYTF.

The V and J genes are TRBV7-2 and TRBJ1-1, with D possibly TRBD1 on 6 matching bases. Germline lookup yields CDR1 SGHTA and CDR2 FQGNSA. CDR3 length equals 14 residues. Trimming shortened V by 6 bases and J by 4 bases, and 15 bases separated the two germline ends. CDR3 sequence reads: CASRLQGRGTEAFF. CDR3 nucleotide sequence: TGTGCCAGCAGACTACAGGGTCGAGGCACTGAAGCTTTCTTT.

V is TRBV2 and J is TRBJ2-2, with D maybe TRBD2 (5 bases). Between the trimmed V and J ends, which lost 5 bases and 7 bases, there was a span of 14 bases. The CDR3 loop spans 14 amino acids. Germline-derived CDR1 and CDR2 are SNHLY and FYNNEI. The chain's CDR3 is CASSPAARDGELFF. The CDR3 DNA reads TGTGCCAGCAGTCCCGCAGCCCGGGACGGGGAGCTGTTTTTT.

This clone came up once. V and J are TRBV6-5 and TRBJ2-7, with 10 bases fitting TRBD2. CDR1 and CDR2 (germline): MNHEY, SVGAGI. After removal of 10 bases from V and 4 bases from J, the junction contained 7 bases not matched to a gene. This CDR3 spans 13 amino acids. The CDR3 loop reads CATWTSGVYEQYF. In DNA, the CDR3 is TGTGCCACCTGGACTAGCGGAGTTTACGAGCAGTACTTC.

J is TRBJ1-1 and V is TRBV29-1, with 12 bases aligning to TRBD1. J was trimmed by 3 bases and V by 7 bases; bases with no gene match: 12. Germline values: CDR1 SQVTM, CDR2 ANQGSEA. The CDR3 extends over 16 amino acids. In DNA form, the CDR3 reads TGCAGCGCTTTCGGGACAGGGGGCAAACGGGACACTGAAGCTTTCTTT. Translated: CSAFGTGGKRDTEAFF.

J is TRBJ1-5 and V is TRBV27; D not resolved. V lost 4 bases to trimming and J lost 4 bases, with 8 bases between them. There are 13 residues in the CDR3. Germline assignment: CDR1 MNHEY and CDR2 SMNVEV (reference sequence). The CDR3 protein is CASSWTINQPQHF. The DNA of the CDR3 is TGTGCCAGCAGTTGGACTATTAATCAGCCCCAGCATTTT.

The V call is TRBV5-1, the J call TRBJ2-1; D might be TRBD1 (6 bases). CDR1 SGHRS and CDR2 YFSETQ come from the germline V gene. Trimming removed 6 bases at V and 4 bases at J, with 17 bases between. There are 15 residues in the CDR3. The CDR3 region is CASNRGQGSYNEQFF. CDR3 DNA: TGCGCCAGCAACCGTGGGCAGGGGTCGTACAATGAGCAGTTCTTC.

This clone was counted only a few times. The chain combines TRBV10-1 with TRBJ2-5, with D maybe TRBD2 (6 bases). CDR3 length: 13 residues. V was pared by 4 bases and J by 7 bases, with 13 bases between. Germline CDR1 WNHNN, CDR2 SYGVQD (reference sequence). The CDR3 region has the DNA TGCGCCAGCAGTGTTTCCGATAGCGGGACCCAGTACTTC. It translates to CASSVSDSGTQYF.